A single sample gave rise to the 29 T cell receptor beta chains below, sequenced in a study of PD-1 blockade in classical Hodgkin lymphoma. All trial patients relapsed after autologous stem cell transplantation. The table came from immunoSEQ multiplex PCR; TCRdb's copy has only in-frame clones and leaves some out. The sample holds just under 100,000 clones, approximately 88% seen once. Sequences were derived from peripheral blood mononuclear cells (PBMCs), sampled at baseline. These receptors came from a human donor with classical Hodgkin lymphoma.

The chain links TRBV10-3 to TRBJ2-7; D remains ambiguous. The CDR3 sequence is 14 residues long. The germline V gene encodes CDR1 ENHRY and CDR2 SYGVKD. V was cut by 9 bases and J by 5 bases, with 20 bases left in between. The CDR3 region is CAIAWSQETDEQYF. The CDR3 coding sequence is TGTGCCATAGCCTGGAGTCAGGAAACGGACGAGCAGTACTTC.

This sequence joins TRBV5-1 and TRBJ2-3; a weak D match, TRBD2 (5 bases). The CDR3 length is 17 residues. V shed 4 bases and J shed 6 bases, with 24 bases lying between them. CDR1 is SGHRS, CDR2 YFSETQ, per germline. The CDR3 coding sequence is TGCGCCAGCAGCCTTGGACTCTTGGCCCTCGGTGAGGATACGCAGTATTTT. Its translation is CASSLGLLALGEDTQYF.

The chain carries TRBV5-1 and TRBJ1-3; 9 bases match TRBD1. Germline V lookup: CDR1 SGHRS, CDR2 YFSETQ. This CDR3 has 17 residues. V lost 2 bases to trimming and J lost 1 base; unmatched junction nucleotides: 7. In DNA form, the CDR3 reads TGCGCCAGCAGCTTCTCGGGACAGGGCCGTTCTGGAAACACCATATATTTT. Amino acid sequence: CASSFSGQGRSGNTIYF.

V and J are TRBV15 and TRBJ2-7; tentative D call: TRBD2 (5 bases). Trimming left V 0 bases short and J 1 base short, with 13 bases between. The CDR3 covers 16 residues. The germline gives CDR1 LNHNV, CDR2 YYDKDF (reference sequence). CDR3 loop: CATSRDRASRSYEQYF. The CDR3 region has the DNA TGTGCCACCAGCAGAGATAGGGCTAGCCGATCCTACGAGCAGTACTTC.

A remark on this clone: Other DNA variants within this sample encode the same CDR3. V usage is TRBV4-3 and J usage is TRBJ1-2; D call uncertain. The germline CDR1 and CDR2 sequences are LGHNA and YSLEER. Trimming stripped 0 bases from V and 2 bases from J, with 4 bases between. This CDR3 spans 13 amino acids. The CDR3 DNA reads TGCGCCAGCAGCCAAGACCGAAACTATGGCTACACCTTC. The encoded protein is CASSQDRNYGYTF.

The rearrangement links TRBV21-1 to TRBJ2-7. TRBV21-1 is flagged as a pseudogene. There are 13 residues in the CDR3. In DNA, the CDR3 is TGTGCCAGCTACTTAGTTCAGTGTCACGAGCAGTACTTC. It is translated as CASYLVQCHEQYF.

The J gene is TRBJ2-7, the V gene TRBV10-3; TRBD2 matches 9 bases. CDR3 length: 15 amino acids. J was trimmed by 6 bases and V by 3 bases; bases with no gene match: 9. Per germline, CDR1 ENHRY and CDR2 SYGVKD. As DNA, the CDR3 is TGTGCCATCAGTGATCTTGGCGGGAGGGCCAGCGAGCAGTACTTC. Its protein is CAISDLGGRASEQYF.

This clone was counted only a few times. The genes are TRBV19 and TRBJ1-5, with TRBD1 matching 9 bases. Trimming at V came to 6 bases and at J to 0 bases, leaving 6 bases not matched to a gene. From germline, CDR1 is LNHDA and CDR2 SQIVND (reference sequence). The CDR3 sequence is 16 residues long. Written as DNA, the CDR3 is TGTGCCAGTAGACTTGGACAGGGGATTAGCAATCAGCCCCAGCATTTT. Residues: CASRLGQGISNQPQHF.

This clone showed up just a few times. The rearrangement joins TRBV9 to TRBJ2-3; 10 bases map to TRBD2. CDR1 and CDR2 (germline): SGDLS, YYNGEE. CDR3 length equals 15 residues. Trimming cost V 0 bases and J 5 bases; bases outside gene matches: 3. CDR3 residues: CASSVGSSGGDTQYF. As DNA, the CDR3 is TGTGCCAGCAGCGTAGGGTCTAGCGGGGGAGATACGCAGTATTTT.

This clone was detected only a few times. CDR3 DNA sequence: TGTGCCAGCAGTTACGCGGGTTCATCCGGGACTGAAGCTTTCTTT. Protein product: CASSYAGSSGTEAFF. The chain links TRBV6-5 to TRBJ1-1, with unresolved D. The CDR3 sequence is 15 residues long. V lost 2 bases, J lost 5 bases, and 15 bases lay in between. Germline loops: CDR1 MNHEY, CDR2 SVGAGI.

This chain joins TRBV30 and TRBJ1-2; D call uncertain. The CDR3 has 11 residues. V gave up 3 bases and J gave up 11 bases, with 13 bases separating them. Germline CDR1 reads GTSNPN; CDR2 reads SVGIG (reference sequence). DNA of the CDR3: TGTGCCTGGAGCCAGACGGTGCGGTACACCTTC. Translating it yields CAWSQTVRYTF.

The CDR3 DNA reads TGTGCCAGCAGCGTAGATCTGGGGGAAGGGTATGGCTACACCTTC. Translating it yields CASSVDLGEGYGYTF. The genes are TRBV9 and TRBJ1-2; D possibly corresponds to TRBD1 (5 bases). V lost 0 bases and J lost 5, with 14 bases in between. The germline gives CDR1 SGDLS, CDR2 YYNGEE. The length of the CDR3 is 15 residues.

DNA for the CDR3: TGTGCCAGCAGCCCCGACAGGGGACCACACACAGATACGCAGTATTTT. Its translation is CASSPDRGPHTDTQYF. This chain connects TRBV5-6 to TRBJ2-3; 8 bases fit TRBD1. This CDR3 contains 16 residues. Germline V gene data show CDR1 as SGHDT and CDR2 as YYEEEE. V shed 4 bases, J shed 2 bases, and the junction held 9 bases outside the gene matches.

This CDR3 is CASSRDLENEQFF. The CDR3 DNA sequence: TGTGCCAGCAGCCGGGACCTAGAGAATGAGCAGTTCTTC. The genes are TRBV2 and TRBJ2-1; D possibly matches TRBD1 or TRBD2 (5 bases each). Germline V gene data show CDR1 as SNHLY and CDR2 as FYNNEI. The CDR3 runs 13 residues. The V and J ends lost 6 bases and 7 bases respectively, with 13 bases between them.

This clone showed up just a few times. The CDR3 coding sequence is TGTGCCAGCAGCTTCGTTGCTCTCCCCCTCCAAGAGACCCAGTACTTC. Translation: CASSFVALPLQETQYF. The chain uses TRBV7-9 and TRBJ2-5; D remains unclear. Trimming left V 3 bases short and J 1 base short, with 15 bases between. The germline CDR1 and CDR2 sequences are SEHNR and FQNEAQ (reference sequence). CDR3 length: 16 amino acids.

Comment on this clone: Compared with germline, one end of the junction differs, possibly owing to a read error. V and J are TRBV6-1 and TRBJ1-5; D may be TRBD1 (6 bases). Germline values: CDR1 MNHNS, CDR2 SASEGT. This CDR3 comprises 16 residues. CDR3 sequence: CAISDATGTLNQPQHF. In nucleotides, the CDR3 is TGTGCCATCAGTGATGCAACCGGGACACTGAATCAGCCCCAGCATTTT.

The V gene is TRBV14, the J gene TRBJ2-2; perhaps TRBD1 as D (7 bases). Germline values: CDR1 SGHDN, CDR2 FVKESK. Trimming stripped 4 bases from V and 6 bases from J, with 15 bases between. There are 15 residues in the CDR3. The DNA of the CDR3 is TGTGCCAGCAGCCTACGACAGGGAGGAGCCGGGGAGCTGTTTTTT. Translation: CASSLRQGGAGELFF.

This clone was recorded once. The chain is built from TRBV5-1 and TRBJ2-2; 11 positions match TRBD2. The germline V gene encodes CDR1 SGHRS and CDR2 YFSETQ. The junction had 4 bases not matched to a gene; V was cut back by 1 base and J by 2 bases. CDR3 length equals 17 residues. The CDR3 reads CASSLLAGGPNTGELFF. DNA for the CDR3: TGCGCCAGCAGCTTGTTAGCGGGAGGGCCCAACACCGGGGAGCTGTTTTTT.

This clone occurred once. The chain couples TRBV5-1 to TRBJ2-7; 11 positions match TRBD1. This CDR3 contains 16 residues. V lost 0 bases to trimming and J lost 6 bases; unmatched junction nucleotides: 8. The germline gives CDR1 SGHRS, CDR2 YFSETQ. The CDR3 DNA reads as TGCGCCAGCAGCTTGGCAGGACAGGGGGCTTTTGTCGAGCAGTACTTC. Translated: CASSLAGQGAFVEQYF.

This chain connects TRBV5-5 to TRBJ2-2; D remains unclear. The CDR3 is 15 residues long. V was clipped by 5 bases and J by 5 bases, with 16 bases between them. Germline V CDR1 and CDR2: SGHKS, YYEKEE (reference sequence). This chain's CDR3 is CASSPGPIGTGELFF. The CDR3 coding sequence is TGTGCCAGCAGTCCGGGCCCAATAGGGACCGGGGAGCTGTTTTTT. Based on the CDR3 plus reference TRBV5-5 and TRBJ2-2, the full variable domain is DAGVTQSPTHLIKTRGQQVTLRCSPISGHKSVSWYQQVLGQGPQFIFQYYEKEERGRGNFPDRFSARQFPNYSSELNVNALLLGDSALYLCASSPGPIGTGELFFGEGSRLTVL.

V usage is TRBV10-3 and J usage is TRBJ2-3, with TRBD2 as a possible D gene (5 bases). CDR3 size: 14 residues. V was trimmed by 3 bases and J by 4 bases, leaving 11 bases between them. CDR1 and CDR2 (germline): ENHRY, SYGVKD. The CDR3 bases are TGTGCCATCAGTGAAAGACTAATTGCAGATACGCAGTATTTT. Translation gives CAISERLIADTQYF.

V is TRBV6-6 and J is TRBJ2-7, with D hard to call. V was pared by 6 bases and J by 12 bases, with 18 bases between. The CDR3 is 12 residues long. Looked up from germline, CDR1 is MNHNY and CDR2 is SVGAGI (reference sequence). The CDR3 coding sequence is TGTGCCAGCAGCTCTACGGTCCTGGCCCTGTACTTC. This translates into CASSSTVLALYF.

V usage is TRBV15 and J usage is TRBJ2-7, with a possible D match to TRBD2 (5 bases). The V and J ends lost 5 bases and 0 bases respectively, with 11 bases between them. Germline CDR1 LNHNV, CDR2 YYDKDF (reference sequence). The CDR3 contains 14 residues. The CDR3 loop reads CATSGGGSSYEQYF. CDR3 DNA sequence: TGTGCCACCAGCGGAGGAGGCAGCTCCTACGAGCAGTACTTC.

The V and J genes are TRBV5-6 and TRBJ1-1; no clear D gene. Germline V gene data show CDR1 as SGHDT and CDR2 as YYEEEE. The CDR3 is made up of 14 amino acids. Deletions cut 1 base from V and 6 bases from J, with 13 bases between. The CDR3 coding sequence is TGTGCCAGCAGCTTGCCCCCCCAGGACCCTGAAGCTTTCTTT. It yields the protein CASSLPPQDPEAFF.

CDR3 coding DNA: TGTGCCATTGGAGTACGGGGTGAGACCCAGTACTTC. Translating gives CAIGVRGETQYF. This chain links TRBV10-3 with TRBJ2-5; the D gene is possibly TRBD2 (5 bases). This CDR3 is built from 12 residues. Germline assignment: CDR1 ENHRY and CDR2 SYGVKD. V lost 9 bases to trimming and J lost 5 bases, with 13 bases between them.

This chain joins TRBV5-1 and TRBJ2-5; the D gene could be TRBD1 or TRBD2 (6 bases each). V was pared by 7 bases and J by 2 bases, with 15 bases between. Germline CDR1 and CDR2: SGHRS and YFSETQ. The CDR3 sequence is 14 residues long. CDR3 loop: CASGGLGLQETQYF. The CDR3 DNA follows: TGCGCCAGCGGGGGGCTCGGGCTTCAAGAGACCCAGTACTTC. The full variable domain, its missing parts supplied by reference TRBV5-1 and TRBJ2-5, is KAGVTQTPRYLIKTRGQQVTLSCSPISGHRSVSWYQQTPGQGLQFLFEYFSETQRNKGNFPGRFSGRQFSNSRSEMNVSTLELGDSALYLCASGGLGLQETQYFGPGTRLLVL.

Comment on this clone: Other DNA sequences of this sample code for an identical CDR3. The CDR3 loop is CASSRTSGSYEQYF. The DNA for the CDR3 is TGTGCCAGCAGCAGGACTAGCGGCTCCTACGAGCAGTACTTC. V usage is TRBV6-5 and J usage is TRBJ2-7, with 10 nucleotides matching TRBD2. Per the germline V gene, CDR1 is MNHEY and CDR2 is SVGAGI. Unmatched junction bases numbered 2, after V lost 6 bases and J lost 0 bases. The CDR3 is 14 amino acids.

The chain couples TRBV4-2 to TRBJ2-1, with 7 bases fitting TRBD2. V shed 1 base, J shed 8 bases, and the junction held 17 bases outside the gene matches. Germline values: CDR1 LGHNA, CDR2 YNFKEQ. There are 18 residues in the CDR3. The CDR3 region has the DNA TGTGCCAGCAGCCAAGTAGTGTTGGCGGGAGCGCAAGGAGATGAGCAGTTCTTC. Translation gives CASSQVVLAGAQGDEQFF.

The gene calls are TRBV5-4 and TRBJ2-1; 12 positions agree with TRBD2. The V gene's germline CDR1 is SGHNT and CDR2 YYREEE (reference sequence). CDR3 length equals 19 residues. V lost 4 bases, J lost 1 base, and 12 bases stayed unmatched. For the CDR3, the DNA is TGTGCCAGCAGCCGGAGTGCTAGCGGGAGGGGGAGGTCCTACAATGAGCAGTTCTTC. Translated, it gives CASSRSASGRGRSYNEQFF.